This TCR beta chain was found in a study of cytomegalovirus exposure and HLA in healthy donors. As concerns this clone: The antigen remains unidentified.

Vbeta (60) and Jbeta (13) primers were used in the PCR. Assay used: immunoSEQ multiplex PCR; TCRdb lists only in-frame clones, some missing. The sample has 95,000 to 100,000 clones, approximately 89% seen once. This CDR3 comprises 13 residues. Trimming took off 4 bases at V and 2 bases at J, with 10 bases between the two ends. The V gene's germline CDR1 is SQVTM and CDR2 ANQGSEA. Study outcomes and limitations: A later analysis showed that HLA-associated TCR beta chains had undergone more clonal expansion than equally common others.

Sequenced input: PBMCs. The chain employs TRBV29-1 and TRBJ2-3; maybe TRBD2 (6 bases). This receptor was obtained from a man aged 25 to 45 in good health and CMV-seronegative. The CDR3 reads CSVAAGHTDTQYF. For the CDR3, the DNA is TGCAGCGTTGCAGCGGGCCACACAGATACGCAGTATTTT.